A single sample is the source of the 30 T cell receptor beta chains below, sequenced in a study of beta chain features in type 1 diabetes. Expressed TCRB transcripts were sequenced because the entire RNA isolate underwent reverse transcription. Assay: immunoSEQ multiplex PCR; the TCRdb copy retains only in-frame clones and omits some. Of fewer than 650,000 clones listed, around 16% are singletons. Source material: naive CD4+ T cells from blood. The receptors here all came from a man between 18 and 35 years old in good health.

This clone was counted a few times. V is TRBV6-5 and J is TRBJ2-7; D remains unclear. The CDR3 covers 14 residues. Per germline, CDR1 MNHEY and CDR2 SVGAGI. V lost 6 bases and J lost 11, with 23 bases in between. For the CDR3, the DNA is TGTGCCAGCAGGACCACGGCAGGAGCTACCGCGAAGTACTTC. The encoded protein is CASRTTAGATAKYF.

This clone occurred a few times. The rearrangement uses TRBV7-2 and TRBJ1-1, with D possibly being TRBD1 (5 bases). Between the trimmed V and J ends, which lost 4 bases and 10 bases, there was a span of 10 bases. Germline CDR1 reads SGHTA; CDR2 reads FQGNSA. This CDR3 comprises 11 residues. CDR3 protein: CASSSGFRAFF. DNA of the CDR3: TGTGCCAGCAGCTCAGGGTTTAGAGCTTTCTTT.

This clone was counted between two and nine times. The gene calls are TRBV7-7 and TRBJ1-4; 8 nucleotides match TRBD1. Per the germline V gene, CDR1 is SSHAT and CDR2 is FNYEAQ (reference sequence). The CDR3 covers 15 residues. The ends lost 5 bases at V and 5 bases at J; junction bases unmatched: 7. The CDR3 DNA is TGTGCCAGCAGCCGACGCGGGACAGGCAATGAAAAACTGTTTTTT. Its translation: CASSRRGTGNEKLFF. Using reference TRBV7-7 and TRBJ1-4 for the parts outside the CDR3, the full variable domain is GAGVSQSPRYKVTKRGQDVTLRCDPISSHATLYWYQQALGQGPEFLTYFNYEAQPDKSGLPSDRFSAERPEGSISTLTIQRTEQRDSAMYRCASSRRGTGNEKLFFGSGTQLSVL.

The chain couples TRBV11-2 to TRBJ2-1; D ambiguous. Germline CDR1 SGHAT, CDR2 FQNNGV. V lost 0 bases to trimming and J lost 3 bases, with 6 bases between them. The CDR3 has 14 amino acids. DNA for the CDR3: TGTGCCAGCAGCTTAGAGCGTTTCTACAATGAGCAGTTCTTC. This translates into CASSLERFYNEQFF.

Here the CDR3 reads CASSPRTSGSLGSEQFF. DNA for the CDR3: TGTGCCAGCAGCCCCCGGACTAGCGGGAGTTTAGGGTCTGAGCAGTTCTTC. This chain uses TRBV7-2 with TRBJ2-1, with 13 bases aligning to TRBD2. This CDR3 is built from 17 residues. V was clipped by 5 bases and J by 9 bases; unmatched bases: 13. Germline assignment: CDR1 SGHTA and CDR2 FQGNSA.

This chain connects TRBV7-2 to TRBJ1-2, with D possibly being TRBD1 (5 bases). Deletions cut 2 bases from V and 4 bases from J, with 14 bases between. The CDR3 is made up of 15 amino acids. Germline lookup yields CDR1 SGHTA and CDR2 FQGNSA. CDR3 nucleotide sequence: TGTGCCAGCAGCTTAAATGGGGGGTCTCTCTATGGCTACACCTTC. Translating gives CASSLNGGSLYGYTF. The full variable domain, completed using reference TRBV7-2 and TRBJ1-2, is GAGVSQSPSNKVTEKGKDVELRCDPISGHTALYWYRQSLGQGLEFLIYFQGNSAPDKSGLPSDRFSAERTGGSVSTLTIQRTQQEDSAVYLCASSLNGGSLYGYTFGSGTRLTVV.

The J gene is TRBJ2-5, the V gene TRBV7-2, with 12 bases identical to TRBD2. The germline V gene encodes CDR1 SGHTA and CDR2 FQGNSA. The V and J ends lost 4 bases and 5 bases, in that order; junction bases with no gene match: 8. The CDR3 has 16 amino acids. Written as DNA, the CDR3 is TGTGCCAGCAGCTCAACGACTAGCGGGGGTCAGGAGACCCAGTACTTC. As protein: CASSSTTSGGQETQYF.

The gene calls are TRBV7-2 and TRBJ1-5; D gene unclear. CDR1 is SGHTA and CDR2 is FQGNSA in the germline V gene. The length of the CDR3 is 12 residues. V lost 3 bases, J lost 5 bases, and 5 bases lay in between. The chain's CDR3 is CASSFFDQPQHF. DNA of the CDR3: TGTGCCAGCAGCTTTTTCGATCAGCCCCAGCATTTT. Full variable domain (outside the CDR3, taken from reference TRBV7-2 and TRBJ1-5): GAGVSQSPSNKVTEKGKDVELRCDPISGHTALYWYRQSLGQGLEFLIYFQGNSAPDKSGLPSDRFSAERTGGSVSTLTIQRTQQEDSAVYLCASSFFDQPQHFGDGTRLSIL.

The CDR3 spells CSAKSGLAGVRNEQFF. CDR3 nucleotides: TGCAGCGCGAAGTCGGGGTTAGCGGGAGTTAGGAATGAGCAGTTCTTC. The chain combines TRBV29-1 with TRBJ2-1, with TRBD2 identical over 9 bases. The V and J ends lost 7 bases and 7 bases, in that order; junction bases with no gene match: 17. This CDR3 region has 16 residues. Germline CDR1 and CDR2: SQVTM and ANQGSEA.

This clone was seen only a few times. The rearrangement links TRBV29-1 to TRBJ1-2; 8 bases align to TRBD1. Germline-derived CDR1 and CDR2 are SQVTM and ANQGSEA. Trimming took 1 base from V and 2 from J; bases not matched to a gene: 6. The length of the CDR3 is 15 residues. The CDR3 reads CSVEVGTGSNYGYTF. The CDR3 DNA is TGCAGCGTTGAAGTGGGGACAGGCTCAAACTATGGCTACACCTTC.

The chain carries TRBV5-6 and TRBJ1-1; perhaps TRBD1 as D (5 bases). V was cut by 0 bases and J by 4 bases, with 13 bases left in between. In germline, CDR1 is SGHDT, CDR2 YYEEEE. This CDR3 is built from 15 residues. The DNA of the CDR3 is TGTGCCAGCAGCTTGGGGTCAGGGAGGACCACTGAAGCTTTCTTT. Encoded protein: CASSLGSGRTTEAFF.

This clone was observed a few times. The chain carries TRBV5-1 and TRBJ2-1; D may be TRBD2 (6 bases). The CDR3 length is 14 residues. The V end lost 4 bases, the J end lost 6 bases, and 14 bases lay between the germline ends. In germline, CDR1 is SGHRS, CDR2 YFSETQ. CDR3 protein: CASSLGAGGNEQFF. The CDR3 bases are TGCGCCAGCAGCCTCGGGGCCGGGGGCAATGAGCAGTTCTTC.

This chain uses TRBV18 with TRBJ2-7; 11 bases match TRBD1. Looked up from germline, CDR1 is KGHSH and CDR2 is LQKENI. This CDR3 has 16 amino acids. Trimming cost V 3 bases and J 0 bases; bases outside gene matches: 4. The CDR3 loop is CASSPRTGGASYEQYF. The DNA for the CDR3 is TGTGCCAGCTCACCTCGGACAGGGGGCGCCTCCTACGAGCAGTACTTC.

This clone occurred a few times. The sample has other DNA sequences that encode this CDR3 too. The genes are TRBV18 and TRBJ2-7, with 7 bases fitting TRBD2. Looked up from germline, CDR1 is KGHSH and CDR2 is LQKENI. Losses at the gene ends were 3 bases for V and 0 bases for J; bases not matched to a gene: 2. This CDR3 is built from 14 residues. The chain's CDR3 is CASSPREASYEQYF. The CDR3, as DNA: TGTGCCAGCTCACCTCGGGAGGCCTCCTACGAGCAGTACTTC. Drawing the rest from reference TRBV18 and TRBJ2-7, the complete variable domain is NAGVMQNPRHLVRRRGQEARLRCSPMKGHSHVYWYRQLPEEGLKFMVYLQKENIIDESGMPKERFSAEFPKEGPSILRIQQVVRGDSAAYFCASSPREASYEQYFGPGTRLTVT.

This rearrangement joins TRBV7-2 to TRBJ2-5; possible D gene TRBD1, 6 bases. CDR3 length: 14 amino acids. CDR1 and CDR2 (germline): SGHTA, FQGNSA. V lost 6 bases and J lost 6, with 17 bases in between. The CDR3 is CASSRPGQIKTQYF. CDR3 in DNA: TGTGCCAGCAGTCGCCCGGGACAAATAAAGACCCAGTACTTC.

The V and J genes are TRBV10-3 and TRBJ2-7; TRBD1 matches 9 bases. There are 15 residues in the CDR3. Per germline, CDR1 ENHRY and CDR2 SYGVKD. V gave up 6 bases and J gave up 4 bases; unmatched junction bases: 10. The DNA of the CDR3 is TGTGCCATCAGAAACACAGGACAGGGGATTTACGAGCAGTACTTC. It is translated as CAIRNTGQGIYEQYF.

This chain joins TRBV10-3 and TRBJ1-1; D uncertain. Germline lookup yields CDR1 ENHRY and CDR2 SYGVKD. The CDR3 extends over 16 amino acids. The V gene lost 4 bases and the J gene lost 4 bases, with 19 bases spanning the gap. CDR3 sequence (DNA): TGTGCCATCAGTGGGGCCCTTTCGGGGTCAGGCACTGAAGCTTTCTTT. This codes for CAISGALSGSGTEAFF.

This clone was counted between two and nine times. The rearrangement joins TRBV5-1 to TRBJ2-1; the match to TRBD2 covers 11 bases. Losses at the gene ends were 3 bases for V and 1 base for J; bases not matched to a gene: 6. Germline CDR1 SGHRS, CDR2 YFSETQ. The CDR3 runs 17 residues. The CDR3 nucleotides read TGCGCCAGCAGCTCGCACCTAGCGGGAGGATCCTACAATGAGCAGTTCTTC. Encoded protein: CASSSHLAGGSYNEQFF.

There are a few counts of this clone. The V and J genes are TRBV7-2 and TRBJ2-7, with 12 bases lining up with TRBD1. The CDR3 loop spans 15 amino acids. Germline CDR1 is SGHTA and CDR2 is FQGNSA. V lost 5 bases to trimming and J lost 4 bases; unmatched junction nucleotides: 6. The CDR3 nucleotides are TGTGCCAGCAGCGATCGGGACAGGGGGCTATACGAGCAGTACTTC. Translation gives CASSDRDRGLYEQYF.

This chain links TRBV5-1 with TRBJ1-5, with 8 positions matching TRBD1. The CDR3 totals 13 residues. Germline V gene lookup returns CDR1 SGHRS and CDR2 YFSETQ. V trimming: 5 bases; J trimming: 6 bases; junction bases outside the gene matches: 4. The DNA for the CDR3 is TGCGCCAGCAGACAGGGGGAGGGTCAGCCCCAGCATTTT. Amino acids: CASRQGEGQPQHF.

This clone came up a few times. The rearrangement joins TRBV4-2 to TRBJ2-5; possibly TRBD1 for D (6 bases). Germline lookup yields CDR1 LGHNA and CDR2 YNFKEQ. The ends were cut back, 0 bases at V and 1 base at J, with 12 bases in the middle. The CDR3 extends over 16 amino acids. For the CDR3, the DNA is TGTGCCAGCAGCCAAGATCTGGGACACCTCCAAGAGACCCAGTACTTC. Translation gives CASSQDLGHLQETQYF.

Only a few counts were recorded for this clone. The chain employs TRBV28 and TRBJ1-5; a possible D gene is TRBD1 (5 bases). Trimming removed 8 bases from V and 4 bases from J, with 12 bases in between. This CDR3 is built from 13 residues. Germline V gene lookup returns CDR1 MDHEN and CDR2 SYDVKM. The CDR3 region is CASLRDGNQPQHF. In DNA, the CDR3 is TGTGCCAGCCTTAGGGACGGTAATCAGCCCCAGCATTTT.

The chain employs TRBV5-4 and TRBJ2-7, with D unclear. Trimming shortened V by 4 bases and J by 5 bases, and 22 bases separated the two germline ends. This CDR3 comprises 16 residues. Germline CDR1 reads SGHNT; CDR2 reads YYREEE (reference sequence). The CDR3 coding sequence is TGTGCCAGCAGCCCCGTTGGGCTGCCGTCCCCCCACGAGCAGTACTTC. The encoded protein is CASSPVGLPSPHEQYF.

In this sample, this clone turned up a few times. The chain has TRBV5-1 and TRBJ2-3; 9 positions agree with TRBD1. J was trimmed by 3 bases and V by 5 bases; bases with no gene match: 7. CDR3 length: 15 residues. Germline V lookup: CDR1 SGHRS, CDR2 YFSETQ. The CDR3 loop reads CASSYGTGSTDTQYF. CDR3 in DNA: TGCGCCAGCAGTTATGGGACAGGGTCAACAGATACGCAGTATTTT.

In this sample, this clone turned up a few times. The chain combines TRBV11-1 with TRBJ2-1; D is uncertain. Germline values: CDR1 SGHAT, CDR2 FQDESV (reference sequence). Trimming left V 5 bases short and J 15 bases short, with 14 bases between. This CDR3 contains 11 residues. Written as DNA, the CDR3 is TGTGCCAGCAGCCTTGCCGGTAGGCTGTTCTTC. Translation: CASSLAGRLFF.

A few counts support this clone. This chain joins TRBV4-3 and TRBJ1-4, with no clear D. This CDR3 is 13 amino acids long. Germline CDR1 is LGHNA and CDR2 is YSLEER. V shed 1 base and J shed 7 bases, with 7 bases lying between them. As DNA, the CDR3 is TGCGCCAGCAGCCAAGTTAACAGTGAAAAACTGTTTTTT. It specifies CASSQVNSEKLFF.

This clone was observed a handful of times. An end of the junction differs from the germline gene, which may be a read error. V usage is TRBV6-1 and J usage is TRBJ1-4; a possible D gene is TRBD1 (6 bases). Germline CDR1 and CDR2: MNHNS and SASEGT. This CDR3 has 11 amino acids. CDR3 coding DNA: TGTGCCAGCAGTGAAGCGGGCCAGGGGCATTTT. It specifies CASSEAGQGHF.

The chain carries TRBV4-2 and TRBJ2-3, with TRBD2 as a possible D gene (5 bases). Germline values: CDR1 LGHNA, CDR2 YNFKEQ. CDR3 length: 16 residues. The germline V and J ends were trimmed by 1 base and 5 bases, with 16 bases remaining between them. CDR3 protein: CASSQVSGRSGDTQYF. The CDR3 bases are TGTGCCAGCAGCCAAGTAAGTGGGAGATCCGGAGATACGCAGTATTTT.

This clone has a handful of counts. This rearrangement joins TRBV7-8 to TRBJ1-4; TRBD1 is a possible D gene (5 bases). V lost 5 bases and J 7 bases, leaving 20 bases between the germline ends. Per the germline V gene, CDR1 is SGHVS and CDR2 is FQNEAQ. CDR3 length: 16 residues. Here the CDR3 reads CASSNRWGPGGEKLFF. Written as DNA, the CDR3 is TGTGCCAGCAGCAACCGTTGGGGCCCCGGTGGTGAAAAACTGTTTTTT.

There are a few counts of this clone. CDR3 loop: CATSNPPGTGAYEQYF. The CDR3 DNA reads as TGTGCCACCAGCAATCCCCCCGGGACAGGGGCCTACGAGCAGTACTTC. J is TRBJ2-7 and V is TRBV15; 10 nucleotides match TRBD1. This CDR3 spans 16 amino acids. V was pared by 4 bases and J by 2 bases, with 8 bases of the junction left unmatched. The germline V gene encodes CDR1 LNHNV and CDR2 YYDKDF (reference sequence).